This T cell receptor (beta chain) comes out of a study of shared clonotypes between healthy human individuals. Profiled with immunoSEQ multiplex PCR; TCRdb holds only in-frame clones, not every one. Of approximately 110,000 clones listed, 67% are singletons. The V gene lost 5 bases and the J gene lost 8 bases, with 9 bases spanning the gap. Germline V CDR1 and CDR2: MNHEY, SMNVEV (reference sequence). The CDR3 extends over 12 amino acids. This clone was seen once. A much bigger clone sits one base away, suggesting this may be a read error. The identical CDR3 is also encoded by other nucleotide sequences in the sample.

V and J are TRBV27 and TRBJ2-2; no reliable D call. Sequencing was carried out using memory CD8+ T cells sorted from blood. The subset here: CD45RO+ cells pooled with CCR7-negative TemRA cells. This sequence was found in a woman in her 30s in good health. The CDR3 is CASSPLTGELFF. The CDR3, as DNA: TGTGCCAGCAGTCCTCTCACTGGGGAGCTGTTTTTT.